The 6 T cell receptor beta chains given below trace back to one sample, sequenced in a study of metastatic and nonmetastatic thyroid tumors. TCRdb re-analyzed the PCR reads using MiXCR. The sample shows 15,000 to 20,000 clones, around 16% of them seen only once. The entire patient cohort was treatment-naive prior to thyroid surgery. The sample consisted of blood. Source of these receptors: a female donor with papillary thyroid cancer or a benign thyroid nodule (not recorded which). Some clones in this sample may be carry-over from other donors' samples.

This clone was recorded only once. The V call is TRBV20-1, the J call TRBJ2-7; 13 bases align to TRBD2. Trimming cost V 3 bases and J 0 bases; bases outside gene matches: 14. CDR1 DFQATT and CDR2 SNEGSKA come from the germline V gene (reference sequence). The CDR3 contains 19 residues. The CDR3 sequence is CSASHLGTSGALSSYEQYF. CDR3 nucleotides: TGCAGTGCTAGTCACTTGGGGACTAGCGGGGCCCTGAGCTCCTACGAGCAGTACTTC.

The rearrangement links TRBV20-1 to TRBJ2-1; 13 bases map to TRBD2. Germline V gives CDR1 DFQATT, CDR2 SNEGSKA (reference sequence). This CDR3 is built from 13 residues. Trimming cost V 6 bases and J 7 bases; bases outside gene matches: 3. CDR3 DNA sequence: TGCAGTGCCCCACTAGCGGGAGGGAATGAGCAGTTCTTC. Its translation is CSAPLAGGNEQFF.

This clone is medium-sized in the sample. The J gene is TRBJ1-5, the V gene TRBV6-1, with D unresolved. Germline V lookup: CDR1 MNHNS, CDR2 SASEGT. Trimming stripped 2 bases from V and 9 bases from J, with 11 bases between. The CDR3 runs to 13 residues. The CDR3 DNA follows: TGTGCCAGCAGTGAAAGGTCGGTTCGGCCCCAGCATTTT. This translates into CASSERSVRPQHF.

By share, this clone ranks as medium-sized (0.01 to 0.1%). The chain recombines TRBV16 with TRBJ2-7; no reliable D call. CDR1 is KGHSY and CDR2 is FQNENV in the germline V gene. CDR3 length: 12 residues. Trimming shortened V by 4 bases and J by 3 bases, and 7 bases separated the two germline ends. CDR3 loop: CASSPISYEQYF. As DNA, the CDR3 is TGTGCCAGCAGCCCCATAAGCTACGAGCAGTACTTC.

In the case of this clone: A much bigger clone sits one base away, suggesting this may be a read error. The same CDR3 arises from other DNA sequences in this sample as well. The CDR3 DNA reads as TGCGCCAGCAGCGAAGGGATTCTCACCGGGGAGCTGTTCTTT. Amino acid sequence: CASSEGILTGELFF. The chain couples TRBV11-2 to TRBJ2-2, with D maybe TRBD2 (5 bases). The CDR3 has 14 amino acids. Germline CDR1 and CDR2: SGHAT and FQNNGV.

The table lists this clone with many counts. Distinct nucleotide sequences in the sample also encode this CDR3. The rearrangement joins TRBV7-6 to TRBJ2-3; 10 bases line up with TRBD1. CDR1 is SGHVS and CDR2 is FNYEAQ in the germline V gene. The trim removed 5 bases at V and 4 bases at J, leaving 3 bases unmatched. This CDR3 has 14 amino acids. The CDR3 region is CASSLGTGADTQYF. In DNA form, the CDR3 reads TGTGCCAGCAGCCTAGGGACAGGGGCAGATACGCAGTATTTT.